Listed below are T cell receptor beta chains from one sample, sequenced in a study of cytomegalovirus exposure and HLA in healthy donors. Clones were sequenced by immunoSEQ multiplex PCR, and TCRdb holds only the in-frame ones, with some missing. This sample has roughly 90,000 clones, with 84% found just once. The source material was PBMCs. The receptor set was obtained from a man aged 18 to 29 in good health and CMV-seronegative. CDR3s include the opening cysteine and the closing phenylalanine or tryptophan. Fields, in order: CDR3 length, clone size, J gene, D gene, V gene, CDR3 protein, CDR3 DNA. The D gene is left open where the match is weak. Some rows mark clone size as missing; the rest say once, few, many or name a class of expanded clone.

12 - TRBJ2-7 - TRBV5-6 CASSSETYEQYF TGTGCCAGCAGCTCGGAGACCTACGAGCAGTACTTC
11 - TRBJ2-7 TRBD1 TRBV7-9 CASSRQGALYF TGTGCCAGCAGCCGACAGGGGGCGTTGTACTTC
13 - TRBJ2-7 - TRBV6-5 CASTVGDSYEQYF TGTGCCAGCACCGTGGGTGACTCCTACGAGCAGTACTTC
13 - TRBJ2-3 - TRBV19 CATCKGGTDTQYF TGTGCCACCTGTAAGGGAGGCACAGATACGCAGTATTTT
15 - TRBJ1-5 - TRBV2 CASSEQGYSNQPQHF TGTGCCAGCAGTGAACAGGGTTATAGCAATCAGCCCCAGCATTTT
12 - TRBJ2-7 - TRBV30 CAWTVNGYEQYF TGTGCCTGGACCGTTAACGGCTACGAGCAGTACTTC
18 - TRBJ2-5 TRBD2 TRBV5-6 CASSLYGTSGRATETQYF TGTGCCAGCAGCTTATACGGGACTAGCGGGAGGGCCACAGAGACCCAGTACTTC
15 - TRBJ2-5 TRBD2 TRBV29-1 CSVLGAGGSQETQYF TGCAGCGTGCTCGGAGCGGGAGGCTCCCAAGAGACCCAGTACTTC
14 - TRBJ1-5 TRBD1 TRBV19 CATRDRGINQPQHF TGTGCCACCCGGGACAGGGGGATCAATCAGCCCCAGCATTTT
17 - TRBJ2-7 TRBD1 TRBV5-1 CASSLPTRDRGLYEQYF TGCGCCAGCAGCTTACCGACCCGGGACAGGGGGCTCTACGAGCAGTACTTC
15 once TRBJ2-2 TRBD1 TRBV27 CASSVARGRTGELFF TGTGCCAGCAGTGTTGCCAGGGGGCGGACGGGGGAGCTGTTTTTT
19 - TRBJ2-7 TRBD2 TRBV5-1 CASSSPLSGTSGRPYEQYF TGCGCCAGCAGCTCCCCTTTGAGTGGGACTAGCGGGAGACCTTACGAGCAGTACTTC
20 few TRBJ2-2 TRBD2 TRBV10-3 CAISESIGLAGGRNTGELFF TGTGCCATCAGTGAGTCGATTGGACTAGCGGGTGGGAGGAACACCGGGGAGCTGTTTTTT
15 - TRBJ2-7 - TRBV5-1 CASSPRVLVSYEQYF TGCGCCAGCAGCCCCCGGGTGCTAGTCTCCTACGAGCAGTACTTC
18 - TRBJ2-7 TRBD1 TRBV2 CASSIQGPDRGAESEQYF TGTGCCAGCAGTATTCAGGGCCCAGACAGGGGGGCCGAGAGCGAGCAGTACTTC
15 - TRBJ1-1 - TRBV19 CASSIVDSENTEAFF TGTGCCAGTAGTATAGTAGACAGCGAGAACACTGAAGCTTTCTTT
13 - TRBJ2-1 - TRBV19 CASSPVARGEEFF TGTGCCAGTAGCCCCGTGGCCAGGGGGGAGGAGTTCTTC
14 - TRBJ2-2 - TRBV29-1 CSARRRENTGELFF TGCAGCGCCAGGAGGCGGGAAAACACCGGGGAGCTGTTTTTT
15 - TRBJ2-7 - TRBV7-9 CASSPIIRGGYEQYF TGTGCCAGCAGCCCTATTATCCGAGGCGGCTACGAGCAGTACTTC
18 - TRBJ2-6 - TRBV7-6 CASSSPGQADSGANVLTF TGTGCCAGCAGCTCGCCTGGCCAGGCCGACTCTGGGGCCAACGTCCTGACTTTC
14 - TRBJ1-2 TRBD1 TRBV7-9 CASSNRQGSGGYTF TGTGCCAGCAGCAATCGACAGGGGAGTGGAGGCTACACCTTC
14 - TRBJ1-2 - TRBV28 CASSLPPPSRGYTF TGTGCCAGCAGTTTACCTCCTCCGTCTCGGGGCTACACCTTC